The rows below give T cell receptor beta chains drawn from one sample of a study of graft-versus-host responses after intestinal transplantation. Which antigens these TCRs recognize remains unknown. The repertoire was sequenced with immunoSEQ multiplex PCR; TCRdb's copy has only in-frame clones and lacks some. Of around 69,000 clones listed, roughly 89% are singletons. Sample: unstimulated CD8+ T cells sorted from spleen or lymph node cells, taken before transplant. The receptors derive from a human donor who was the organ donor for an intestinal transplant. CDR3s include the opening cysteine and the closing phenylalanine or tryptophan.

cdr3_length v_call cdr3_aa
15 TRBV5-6 CASSIWTALNTEAFF
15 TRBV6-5 CASSYSHGMNTEAFF
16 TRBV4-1 CASSRDPGQGDVKAFF
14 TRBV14 CASSQEGSVYGYTF
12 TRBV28 CASTRYQETQYF
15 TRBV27 CASSLDPGIFGGYTF
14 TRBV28 CASSPGAGVVGYTF
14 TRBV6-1 CASSEGQGPDTQYF
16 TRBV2 CASRNPRGAPYNEQFF
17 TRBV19 CASSIASLPGSYNEQFF
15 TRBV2 CASTAGGRSYNEQFF
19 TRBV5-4 CASSLVPLAGETNTGELFF
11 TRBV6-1 CASRVNTEAFF
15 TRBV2 CASSDVRVGPGELFF
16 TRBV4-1 CASSQPPGQGDNEQFF
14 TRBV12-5 CASGPGGTHYGYTF
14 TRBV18 CASSLDGGNTEAFF
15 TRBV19 CASGQGVVSGNTIYF
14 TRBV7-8 CASSRTGENEKLFF
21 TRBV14 CASSFTGTGFGYAATNEKLFF
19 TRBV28 CASSLTVAGATWYQETQYF
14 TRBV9 CASSVGGGNQPQHF
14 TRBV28 CASSLIRGNSPLHF